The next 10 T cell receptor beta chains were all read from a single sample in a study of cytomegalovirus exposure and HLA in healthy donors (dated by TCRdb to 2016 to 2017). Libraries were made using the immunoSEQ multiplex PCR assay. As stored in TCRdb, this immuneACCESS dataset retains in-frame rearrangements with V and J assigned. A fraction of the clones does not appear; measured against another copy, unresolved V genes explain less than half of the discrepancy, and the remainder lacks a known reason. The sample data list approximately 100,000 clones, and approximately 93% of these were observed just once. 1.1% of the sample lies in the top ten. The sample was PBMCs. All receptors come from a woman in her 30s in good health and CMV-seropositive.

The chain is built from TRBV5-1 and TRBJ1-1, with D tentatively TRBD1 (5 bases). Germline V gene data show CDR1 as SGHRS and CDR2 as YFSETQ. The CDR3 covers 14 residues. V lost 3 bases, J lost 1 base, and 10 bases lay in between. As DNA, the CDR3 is TGCGCCAGCAGCTGGGAGGGACCGAACACTGAAGCTTTCTTT. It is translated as CASSWEGPNTEAFF.

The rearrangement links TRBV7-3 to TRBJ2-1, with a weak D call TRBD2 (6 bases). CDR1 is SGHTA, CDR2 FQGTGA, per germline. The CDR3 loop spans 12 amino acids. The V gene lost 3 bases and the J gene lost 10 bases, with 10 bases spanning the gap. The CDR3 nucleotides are TGTGCCAGCAGCTTTGGGAGGCAGGAGCAGTTCTTC. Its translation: CASSFGRQEQFF.

The CDR3 nucleotides read TGCGCCAGCATCGGAGCGGGATACACCGGGGAGCTGTTTTTT. It encodes CASIGAGYTGELFF. This rearrangement joins TRBV10-2 to TRBJ2-2; 7 bases map to TRBD2. The germline V gene has CDR1 WSHSY and CDR2 SAAADI. This CDR3 is 14 amino acids long. After removal of 7 bases from V and 3 bases from J, the junction contained 5 bases not matched to a gene.

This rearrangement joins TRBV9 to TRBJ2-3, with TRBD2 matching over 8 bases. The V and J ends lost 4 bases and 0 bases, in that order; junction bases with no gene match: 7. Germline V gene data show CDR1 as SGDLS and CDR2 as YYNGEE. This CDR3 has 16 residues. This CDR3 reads CASSRGLAQSTDTQYF. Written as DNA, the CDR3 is TGTGCCAGCAGCCGAGGACTAGCACAAAGCACAGATACGCAGTATTTT.

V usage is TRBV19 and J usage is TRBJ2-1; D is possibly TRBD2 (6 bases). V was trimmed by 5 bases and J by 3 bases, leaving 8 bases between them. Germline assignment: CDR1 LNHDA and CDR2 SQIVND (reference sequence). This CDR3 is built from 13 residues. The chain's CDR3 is CASSSGDYNEQFF. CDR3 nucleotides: TGTGCCAGTAGTTCGGGAGACTACAATGAGCAGTTCTTC.

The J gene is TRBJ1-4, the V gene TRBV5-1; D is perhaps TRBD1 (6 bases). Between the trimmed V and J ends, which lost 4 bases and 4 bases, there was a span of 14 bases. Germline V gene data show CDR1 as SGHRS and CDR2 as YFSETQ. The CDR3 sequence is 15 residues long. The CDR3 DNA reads TGCGCCAGCAGCCCACAGGGAACGGGTAATGAAAAACTGTTTTTT. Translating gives CASSPQGTGNEKLFF. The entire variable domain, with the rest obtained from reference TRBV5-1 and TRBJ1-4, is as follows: KAGVTQTPRYLIKTRGQQVTLSCSPISGHRSVSWYQQTPGQGLQFLFEYFSETQRNKGNFPGRFSGRQFSNSRSEMNVSTLELGDSALYLCASSPQGTGNEKLFFGSGTQLSVL.

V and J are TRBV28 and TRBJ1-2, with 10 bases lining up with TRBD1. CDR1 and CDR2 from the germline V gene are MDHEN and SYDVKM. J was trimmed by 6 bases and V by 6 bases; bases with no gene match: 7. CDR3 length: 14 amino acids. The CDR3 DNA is TGTGCCAGCAGCCGCCCGGGACAGGGGAATGGCTACACCTTC. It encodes CASSRPGQGNGYTF.

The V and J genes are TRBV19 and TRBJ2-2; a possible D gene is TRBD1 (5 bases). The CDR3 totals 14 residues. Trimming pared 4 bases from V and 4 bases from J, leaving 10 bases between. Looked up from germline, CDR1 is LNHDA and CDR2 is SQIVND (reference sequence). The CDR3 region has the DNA TGTGCCAGTAGTACAGGGTATGTCACCGGGGAGCTGTTTTTT. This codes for CASSTGYVTGELFF.

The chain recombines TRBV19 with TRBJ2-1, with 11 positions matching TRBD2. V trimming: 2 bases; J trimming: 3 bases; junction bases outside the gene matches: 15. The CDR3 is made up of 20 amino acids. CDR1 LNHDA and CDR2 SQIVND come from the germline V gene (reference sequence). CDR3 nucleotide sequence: TGTGCCAGTAGTATACCACGTGGGACTAGCGGACGGATTAACTACAATGAGCAGTTCTTC. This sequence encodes CASSIPRGTSGRINYNEQFF.

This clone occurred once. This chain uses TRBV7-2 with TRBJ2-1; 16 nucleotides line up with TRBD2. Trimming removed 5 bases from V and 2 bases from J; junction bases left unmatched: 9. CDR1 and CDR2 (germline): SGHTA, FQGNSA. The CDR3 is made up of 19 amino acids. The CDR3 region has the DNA TGTGCCAGCAGCCGCCCGGGACTAGCGGGAGGGTCGGCCTACAATGAGCAGTTCTTC. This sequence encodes CASSRPGLAGGSAYNEQFF.